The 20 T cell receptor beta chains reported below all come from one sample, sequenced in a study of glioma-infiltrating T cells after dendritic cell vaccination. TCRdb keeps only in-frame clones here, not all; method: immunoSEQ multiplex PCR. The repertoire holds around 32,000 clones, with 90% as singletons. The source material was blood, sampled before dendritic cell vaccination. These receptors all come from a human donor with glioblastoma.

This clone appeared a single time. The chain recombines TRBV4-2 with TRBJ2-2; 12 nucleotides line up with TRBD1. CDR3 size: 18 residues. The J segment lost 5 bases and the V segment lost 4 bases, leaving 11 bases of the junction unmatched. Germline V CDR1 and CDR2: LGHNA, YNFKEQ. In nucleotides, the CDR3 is TGTGCCAGCAGCCCAGTGGTGGGACAGGGGGCGAGAACCGGGGAGCTGTTTTTT. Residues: CASSPVVGQGARTGELFF.

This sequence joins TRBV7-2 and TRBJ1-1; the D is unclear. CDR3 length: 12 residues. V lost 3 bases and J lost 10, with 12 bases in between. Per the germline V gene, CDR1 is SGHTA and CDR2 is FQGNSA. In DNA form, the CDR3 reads TGTGCCAGCAGCTTGATCACTACGGGAGCTTTCTTT. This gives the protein CASSLITTGAFF.

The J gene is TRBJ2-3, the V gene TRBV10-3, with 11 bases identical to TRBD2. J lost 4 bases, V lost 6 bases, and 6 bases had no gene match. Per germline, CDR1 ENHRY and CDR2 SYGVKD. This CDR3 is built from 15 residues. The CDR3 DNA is TGTGCCATCAGGAGTAGCGGGGGGGCCGCAGATACGCAGTATTTT. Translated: CAIRSSGGAADTQYF.

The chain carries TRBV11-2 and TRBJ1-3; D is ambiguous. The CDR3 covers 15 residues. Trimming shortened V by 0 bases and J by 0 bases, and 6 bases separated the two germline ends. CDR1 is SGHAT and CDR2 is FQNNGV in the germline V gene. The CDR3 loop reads CASSLETSSGNTIYF. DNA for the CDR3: TGTGCCAGCAGCTTAGAAACGAGCTCTGGAAACACCATATATTTT.

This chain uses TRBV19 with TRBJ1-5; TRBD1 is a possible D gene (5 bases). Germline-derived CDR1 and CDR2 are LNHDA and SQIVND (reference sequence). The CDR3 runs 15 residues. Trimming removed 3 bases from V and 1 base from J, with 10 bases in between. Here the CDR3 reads CASSMGGMSNQPQHF. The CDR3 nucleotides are TGTGCCAGTAGTATGGGGGGGATGAGCAATCAGCCCCAGCATTTT.

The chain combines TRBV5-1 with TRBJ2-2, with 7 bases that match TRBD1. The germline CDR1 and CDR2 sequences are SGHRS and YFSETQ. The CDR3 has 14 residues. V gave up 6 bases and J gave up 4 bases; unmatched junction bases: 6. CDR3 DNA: TGCGCCAGCACCTCATCAGGGGGCACCGGGGAGCTGTTTTTT. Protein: CASTSSGGTGELFF.

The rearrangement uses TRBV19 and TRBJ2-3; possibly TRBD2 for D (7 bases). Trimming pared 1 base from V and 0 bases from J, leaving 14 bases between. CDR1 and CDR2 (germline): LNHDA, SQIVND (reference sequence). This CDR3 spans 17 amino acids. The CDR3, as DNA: TGTGCCAGTAGTATAGGAATGGGGGGGGCCAGCACAGATACGCAGTATTTT. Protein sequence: CASSIGMGGASTDTQYF.

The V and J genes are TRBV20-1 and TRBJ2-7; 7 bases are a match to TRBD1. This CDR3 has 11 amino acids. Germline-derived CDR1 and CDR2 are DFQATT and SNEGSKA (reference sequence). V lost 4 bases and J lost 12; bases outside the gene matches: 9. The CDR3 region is CSATRTGTLYF. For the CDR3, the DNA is TGCAGTGCTACCAGGACAGGTACCCTGTACTTC.

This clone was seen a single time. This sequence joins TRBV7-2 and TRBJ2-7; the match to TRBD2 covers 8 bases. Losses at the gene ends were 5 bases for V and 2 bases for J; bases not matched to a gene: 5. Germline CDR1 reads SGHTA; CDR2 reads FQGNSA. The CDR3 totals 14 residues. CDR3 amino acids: CASSTPTSAYEQYF. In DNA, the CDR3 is TGTGCCAGCAGCACGCCGACTAGCGCCTACGAGCAGTACTTC.

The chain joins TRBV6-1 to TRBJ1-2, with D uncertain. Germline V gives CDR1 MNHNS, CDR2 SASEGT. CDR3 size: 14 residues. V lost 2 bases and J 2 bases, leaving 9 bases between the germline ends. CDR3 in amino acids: CASSETWPNYGYTF. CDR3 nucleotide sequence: TGTGCCAGCAGTGAAACATGGCCGAACTATGGCTACACCTTC.

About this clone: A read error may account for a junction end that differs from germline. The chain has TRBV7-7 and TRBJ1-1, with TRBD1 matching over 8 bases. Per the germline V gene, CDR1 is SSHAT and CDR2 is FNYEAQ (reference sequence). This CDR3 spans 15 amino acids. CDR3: CASTALGTGNTEAFF. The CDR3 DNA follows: TGTGCTAGCACCGCTCTTGGGACAGGGAACACTGAAGCTTTCTTT.

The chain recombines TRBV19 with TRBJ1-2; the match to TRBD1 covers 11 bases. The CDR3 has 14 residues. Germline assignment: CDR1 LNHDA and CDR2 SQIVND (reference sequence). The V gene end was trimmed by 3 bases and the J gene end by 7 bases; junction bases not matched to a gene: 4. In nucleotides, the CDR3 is TGTGCCAGTAGTATTCCAGGACAGGGGGCTGGCTACACCTTC. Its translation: CASSIPGQGAGYTF.

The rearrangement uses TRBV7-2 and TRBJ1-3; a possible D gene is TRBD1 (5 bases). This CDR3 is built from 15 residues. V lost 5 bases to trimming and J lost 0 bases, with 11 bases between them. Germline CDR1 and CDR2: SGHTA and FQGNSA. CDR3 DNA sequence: TGTGCCAGCAGCCTGGGGCCCCTCTCTGGAAACACCATATATTTT. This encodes CASSLGPLSGNTIYF. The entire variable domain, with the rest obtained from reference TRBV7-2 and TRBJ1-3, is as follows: GAGVSQSPSNKVTEKGKDVELRCDPISGHTALYWYRQSLGQGLEFLIYFQGNSAPDKSGLPSDRFSAERTGGSVSTLTIQRTQQEDSAVYLCASSLGPLSGNTIYFGEGSWLTVV.

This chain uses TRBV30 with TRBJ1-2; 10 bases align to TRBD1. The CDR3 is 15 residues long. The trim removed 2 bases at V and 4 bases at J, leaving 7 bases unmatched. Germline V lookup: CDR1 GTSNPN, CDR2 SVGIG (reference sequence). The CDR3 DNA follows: TGTGCCTGGAGTCCAGACAGGGGGCCGACCTATGGCTACACCTTC. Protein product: CAWSPDRGPTYGYTF.

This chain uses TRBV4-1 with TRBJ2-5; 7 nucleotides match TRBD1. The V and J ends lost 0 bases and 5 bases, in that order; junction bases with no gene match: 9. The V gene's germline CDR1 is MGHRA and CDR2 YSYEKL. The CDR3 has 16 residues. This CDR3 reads CASSQEGGLFGETQYF. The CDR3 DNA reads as TGCGCCAGCAGCCAAGAAGGGGGCCTTTTCGGGGAGACCCAGTACTTC.

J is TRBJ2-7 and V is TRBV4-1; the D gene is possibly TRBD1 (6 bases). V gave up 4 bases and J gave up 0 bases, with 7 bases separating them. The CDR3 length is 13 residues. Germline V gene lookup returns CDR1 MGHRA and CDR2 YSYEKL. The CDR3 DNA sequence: TGCGCCAGCAGCCGGGACACCTCCTACGAGCAGTACTTC. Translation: CASSRDTSYEQYF.

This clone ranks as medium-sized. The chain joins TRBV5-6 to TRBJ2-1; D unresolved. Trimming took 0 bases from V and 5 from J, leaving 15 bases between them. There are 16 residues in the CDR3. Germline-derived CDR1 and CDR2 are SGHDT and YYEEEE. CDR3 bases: TGTGCCAGCAGCTTGGGTGCGTCTGTTGCGAACAATGAGCAGTTCTTC. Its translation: CASSLGASVANNEQFF.

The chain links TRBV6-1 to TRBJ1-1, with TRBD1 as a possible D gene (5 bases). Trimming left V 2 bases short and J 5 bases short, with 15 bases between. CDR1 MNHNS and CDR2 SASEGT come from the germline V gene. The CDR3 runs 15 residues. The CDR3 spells CASSEFGGIRTEAFF. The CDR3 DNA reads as TGTGCCAGCAGTGAATTCGGGGGAATTCGTACTGAAGCTTTCTTT.

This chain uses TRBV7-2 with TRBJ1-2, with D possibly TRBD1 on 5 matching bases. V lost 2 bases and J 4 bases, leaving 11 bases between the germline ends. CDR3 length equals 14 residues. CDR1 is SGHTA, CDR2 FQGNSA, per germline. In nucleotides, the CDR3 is TGTGCCAGCAGCTTAAGGGGCGCAAGCTATGGCTACACCTTC. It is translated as CASSLRGASYGYTF.

The CDR3 here is CASSGDSVKPQHF. CDR3 bases: TGTGCCAGTAGTGGGGACAGTGTCAAGCCCCAGCATTTT. The chain couples TRBV19 to TRBJ1-5; 7 bases agree with TRBD1. J gave up 8 bases and V 5 bases, and 6 bases lay outside the gene matches. Per germline, CDR1 LNHDA and CDR2 SQIVND (reference sequence). The CDR3 runs to 13 residues.